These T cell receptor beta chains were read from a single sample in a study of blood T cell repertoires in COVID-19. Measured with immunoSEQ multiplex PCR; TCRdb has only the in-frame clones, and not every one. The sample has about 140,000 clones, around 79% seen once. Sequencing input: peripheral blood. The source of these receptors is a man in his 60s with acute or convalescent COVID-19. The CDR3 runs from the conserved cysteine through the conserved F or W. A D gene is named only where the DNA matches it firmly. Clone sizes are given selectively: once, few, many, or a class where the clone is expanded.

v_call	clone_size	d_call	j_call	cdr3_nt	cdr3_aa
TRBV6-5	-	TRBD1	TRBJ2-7	TGTGCCACTGGGGACAGCCGCGAGCAGTACTTC	CATGDSREQYF
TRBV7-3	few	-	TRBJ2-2	TGTGCCAGCAGGGCAGGGCACACCGGGGAGCTGTTTTTT	CASRAGHTGELFF
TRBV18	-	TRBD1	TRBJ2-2	TGTGCCAGCTCTCCCCTGGGACAGGGATCCACCGGGGAGCTGTTTTTT	CASSPLGQGSTGELFF
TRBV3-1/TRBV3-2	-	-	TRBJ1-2	TGTGCCAGCAGCCCCCGGGGGGGGCTTGGCTACACCTTC	CASSPRGGLGYTF
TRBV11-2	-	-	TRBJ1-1	TGTGCCAGCAGCTTGCGGACAGCCGTGAACACTGAAGCTTTCTTT	CASSLRTAVNTEAFF
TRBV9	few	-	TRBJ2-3	TGTGCCAGCAGCCCCGAACTAGCTTCTGGCACAGATACGCAGTATTTT	CASSPELASGTDTQYF
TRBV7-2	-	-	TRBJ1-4	TGTGCCAGCAGCTTACAGGGCAGAAATGAAAAACTGTTTTTT	CASSLQGRNEKLFF
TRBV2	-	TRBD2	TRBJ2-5	TGTGCCAGCAGTTCCGCGGGACTAGATGTGGAGACCCAGTACTTC	CASSSAGLDVETQYF
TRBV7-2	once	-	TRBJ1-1	TGTGCCAGCAGCTTAGCGCAGGGCAGATTTGAAGCTTTCTTT	CASSLAQGRFEAFF
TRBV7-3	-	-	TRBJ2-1	TGTGCCAGCAGCCTGGACAGTGCCTCCTACAATGAGCAGTTCTTC	CASSLDSASYNEQFF
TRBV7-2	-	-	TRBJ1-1	TGTGCCAGCTCCCAAAGGGGGGGCAGGTTCACTGAAGCTTTCTTT	CASSQRGGRFTEAFF
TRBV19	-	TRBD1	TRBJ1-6	TGTGCCAGTAGCCGGACAGGAGGGCATTCACCCCTCCACTTT	CASSRTGGHSPLHF
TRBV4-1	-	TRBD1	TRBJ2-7	TGCGCCAGCAGCCAAGAACCCGACCAGGGACAGGGGCACTACGAGCAGTACTTC	CASSQEPDQGQGHYEQYF
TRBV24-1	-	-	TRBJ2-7	TGTGCCACCAGCGCTCAGGGAACTCGGCAGTACTTC	CATSAQGTRQYF
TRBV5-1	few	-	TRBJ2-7	TGCGCCAGCAGCCTGACAGGTTCCTACGAGCAGTACTTC	CASSLTGSYEQYF
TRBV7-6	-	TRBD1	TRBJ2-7	TGTGCCAGCAGCCCTGGGACAGGGCTCGTCGAGCAGTACTTC	CASSPGTGLVEQYF
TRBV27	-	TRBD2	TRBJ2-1	TGTGCCAGCAGTTTATTGCGGCTAGCGGACAATGAGCAGTTCTTC	CASSLLRLADNEQFF
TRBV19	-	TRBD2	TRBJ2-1	TGTGCCAGTAGTATCCAGCGGGGAAGCTCCTACAATGAGCAGTTCTTC	CASSIQRGSSYNEQFF
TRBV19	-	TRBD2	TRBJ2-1	TGTGCCAGTAGTATAACAGCGGGAATACTCCACAATGAGCAGTTCTTC	CASSITAGILHNEQFF
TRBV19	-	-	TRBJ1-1	TGTGCCAGTAGCCTCCAAGCGGGGGCGAACACTGAAGCTTTCTTT	CASSLQAGANTEAFF
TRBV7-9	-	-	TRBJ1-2	TGTGCCAGCAGCTCCACAGGGCTCTCGAGCTATGGCTACACCTTC	CASSSTGLSSYGYTF
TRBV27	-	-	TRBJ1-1	TGTGCCAGCAGTTTTCAGGCCCTCACTGAAGCTTTCTTT	CASSFQALTEAFF
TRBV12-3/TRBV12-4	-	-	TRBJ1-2	TGTGCCAGCAGTTTACCTTATGGCTACACCTTC	CASSLPYGYTF
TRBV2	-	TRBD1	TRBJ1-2	TGTGCCAGCAGTGCGGACAGGGGCTATGGCTACACCTTC	CASSADRGYGYTF
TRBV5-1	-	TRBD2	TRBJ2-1	TGCGCCAGCAGCTTAGGGACTAGCGGGGGGCCACAGTTCTTC	CASSLGTSGGPQFF
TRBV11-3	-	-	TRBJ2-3	TGTGCCAGCAGAGGTGGGGGCGGCGCAGATACGCAGTATTTT	CASRGGGGADTQYF
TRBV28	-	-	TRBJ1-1	TGTGCCAGCAGCCGTGTCGGGGAAGCTTTCTTT	CASSRVGEAFF